This T cell receptor (beta chain) was found in a study of blood T cell repertoires in COVID-19. As for the study in general: COVID-19 samples collected from the United States, Italy and Spain covered acute and convalescent phases. Sample material is recorded as cDNA or gDNA derived from T cells, B-cell-depleted T cells, or PBMCs.

How the authors handled the data: Reference gene primer amplification in the assay estimated nucleated cell counts. The assay was immunoSEQ multiplex PCR, and TCRdb's table has in-frame clones only and misses some. V and J calls and clone size are as listed in that table; D and trimming were resolved from the DNA. The sample shows around 160,000 clones, about 88% of them seen only once. The germline V gene has CDR1 SQVTM and CDR2 ANQGSEA. Trimming stripped 8 bases from V and 3 bases from J, with 16 bases between. The CDR3 has 13 residues. The TCR originated in a human donor in a cohort sampled during active COVID-19. V gene TRBV29-1 combines with J gene TRBJ1-1; D call uncertain. Source material: peripheral blood. The CDR3 loop is CSPRREVDTEAFF. The CDR3 nucleotides read TGCAGCCCCCGGAGAGAAGTGGACACTGAAGCTTTCTTT.